A single T cell receptor beta chain is shown here with its context. Its antigen is unknown. The data originate from a study of T-cell memory formation after mild COVID-19. General observations from the study: Pre-infection memory harbored some responding clones, suggesting cross-reactive memory joined.

TCRdb fed the 5' RACE reads into MiXCR, producing one record per CDR3 protein. The table shows about 400,000 distinct CDR3 sequences, with approximately 15% occurring only once. The CDR3 length is 14 residues. Trimming took off 6 bases at V and 0 bases at J, with 9 bases between the two ends. Sequencing was performed on PBMCs or a T cell subset sorted from them (not recorded which). The chain joins TRBV12-3 or TRBV12-4 to TRBJ1-3, with D perhaps matching TRBD1 (5 bases). This clonotype was sampled from a man aged 18 to 30 who had mild COVID-19 (a few samples of this study predate the infection). Cell type and time point are not known. The CDR3 DNA sequence: TGTGCCAGCAGGCCGGGACTCTCTGGAAACACCATATATTTT. Protein product: CASRPGLSGNTIYF.